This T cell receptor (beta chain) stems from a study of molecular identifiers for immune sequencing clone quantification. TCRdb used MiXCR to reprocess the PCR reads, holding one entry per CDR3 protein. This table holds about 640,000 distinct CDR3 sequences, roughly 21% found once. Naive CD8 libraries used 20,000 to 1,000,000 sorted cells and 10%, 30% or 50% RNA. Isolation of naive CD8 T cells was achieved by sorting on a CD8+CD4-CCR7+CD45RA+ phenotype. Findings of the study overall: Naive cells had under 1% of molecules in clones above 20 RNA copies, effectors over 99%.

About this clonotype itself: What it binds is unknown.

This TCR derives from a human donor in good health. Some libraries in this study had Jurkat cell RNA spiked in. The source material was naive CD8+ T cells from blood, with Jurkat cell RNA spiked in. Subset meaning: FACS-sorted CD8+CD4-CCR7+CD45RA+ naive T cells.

The CDR3 loop reads CASSLLSGGQDEQYF. DNA for the CDR3: TGTGCCAGCAGTTTACTCAGCGGGGGACAGGACGAGCAGTACTTC. The chain is built from TRBV12-3 or TRBV12-4 and TRBJ2-7, with D tentatively TRBD1 or TRBD2 (8 bases each). CDR3 size: 15 residues. Between the trimmed V and J ends, which lost 2 bases and 5 bases, there was a span of 16 bases.